One and the same sample provided the 8 T cell receptor beta chains below, sequenced in a study of T-cell memory formation after mild COVID-19. Each CDR3 protein gets one entry after TCRdb re-called the 5' RACE reads with MiXCR. Here the sample spans more than 75,000 distinct CDR3 sequences, approximately 25% being singletons. Material: PBMCs or a T cell subset sorted from them (not recorded which). The receptors here all came from a man aged 18 to 30 who had mild COVID-19 (a few samples of this study predate the infection). Cell type and time point are not known.

The chain links TRBV4-3 to TRBJ1-1; D perhaps matches TRBD1 (6 bases). Germline assignment: CDR1 LGHNA and CDR2 YSLEER. This CDR3 comprises 15 residues. The V and J ends lost 4 bases and 4 bases respectively, with 16 bases between them. The CDR3 nucleotides are TGCGCCAGCAGCCCCAGCAGGGGCAGGGGCACTGAAGCTTTCTTT. It is translated as CASSPSRGRGTEAFF.

The chain links TRBV7-2 to TRBJ2-5; D may be TRBD2 (7 bases). The CDR3 is 16 amino acids. V lost 4 bases, J lost 4 bases, and 19 bases lay in between. CDR1 SGHTA and CDR2 FQGNSA come from the germline V gene. CDR3 loop: CASSSGGAMGSETQYF. The CDR3 DNA reads TGTGCCAGCAGCTCTGGGGGGGCCATGGGTTCAGAGACCCAGTACTTC.

This clonotype has more than one count but fewer than ten. V is TRBV5-1 and J is TRBJ1-1; D is perhaps TRBD1 (5 bases). V was clipped by 0 bases and J by 7 bases, with 16 bases between them. CDR1 SGHRS and CDR2 YFSETQ come from the germline V gene. This CDR3 region has 15 residues. CDR3 in DNA: TGCGCCAGCAGCTTGGCTTACGGGGGATCGGATGAAGCTTTCTTT. Its translation is CASSLAYGGSDEAFF.

The genes are TRBV6-2 or TRBV6-3 and TRBJ2-3, with D possibly TRBD2 on 5 matching bases. V dropped 0 bases and J dropped 2 bases, with 9 bases sitting between them. CDR1 MNHEY and CDR2 SVGEGT come from the germline V gene. The CDR3 is 15 residues long. The CDR3 is CASSYSRGATDTQYF. The CDR3, as DNA: TGTGCCAGCAGTTACTCTCGGGGAGCCACAGATACGCAGTATTTT.

The V and J genes are TRBV3-1 and TRBJ2-3, with TRBD2 matching over 9 bases. Unmatched junction bases numbered 6, after V lost 4 bases and J lost 1 base. The germline V gene has CDR1 LGHDT and CDR2 YNNKEL (reference sequence). The CDR3 loop spans 16 amino acids. In nucleotides, the CDR3 is TGTGCCAGCAGCCTCGAATGGACTAGCGGCACAGATACGCAGTATTTT. This sequence encodes CASSLEWTSGTDTQYF.

This clonotype occurred a few times. This chain links TRBV29-1 with TRBJ1-2; no firm D call. CDR1 is SQVTM and CDR2 is ANQGSEA in the germline V gene. This CDR3 has 14 residues. Trimming stripped 0 bases from V and 1 base from J, with 9 bases between. Written as DNA, the CDR3 is TGCAGCGTTGAAGATCGGACGGATAACTATGGCTACACCTTC. Protein product: CSVEDRTDNYGYTF.

A few counts support this clonotype. This chain joins TRBV13 and TRBJ2-3, with a tentative D call TRBD2 (6 bases). The germline V gene encodes CDR1 PRHDT and CDR2 FYEKMQ (reference sequence). V lost 5 bases, J lost 0 bases, and 18 bases lay in between. This CDR3 spans 17 amino acids. This CDR3 is CASSTDQRAISTDTQYF. The CDR3 bases are TGTGCCAGCAGCACTGACCAGCGGGCTATTAGCACAGATACGCAGTATTTT.

This clonotype has only a few counts. The V gene is TRBV20-1, the J gene TRBJ1-2; D uncertain. Trimming took off 2 bases at V and 3 bases at J, with 4 bases between the two ends. The germline gives CDR1 DFQATT, CDR2 SNEGSKA (reference sequence). The CDR3 covers 11 residues. The CDR3 protein is CSARHYYGYTF. CDR3 DNA: TGCAGTGCTAGACATTACTATGGCTACACCTTC.